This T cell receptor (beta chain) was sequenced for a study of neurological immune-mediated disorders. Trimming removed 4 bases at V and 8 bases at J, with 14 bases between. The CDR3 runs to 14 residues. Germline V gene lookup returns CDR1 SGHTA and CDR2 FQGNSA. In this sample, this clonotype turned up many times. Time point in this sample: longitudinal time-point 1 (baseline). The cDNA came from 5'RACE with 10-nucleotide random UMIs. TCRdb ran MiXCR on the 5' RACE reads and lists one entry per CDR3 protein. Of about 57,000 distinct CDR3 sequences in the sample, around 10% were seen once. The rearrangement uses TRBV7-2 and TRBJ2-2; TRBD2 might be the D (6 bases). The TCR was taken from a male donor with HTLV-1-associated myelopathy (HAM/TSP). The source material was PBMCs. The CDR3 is CASSSQTGGGELFF. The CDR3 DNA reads TGTGCCAGCAGCTCTCAGACTGGAGGGGGGGAGCTGTTTTTT.